Described below is a single T cell receptor (beta chain) sequence and its context. The sample originates from a study of monozygotic twins with inflammatory bowel disease. From 3,500 to 4,500 ng of total RNA, each TCR library was prepared. Template switching introduced UMIs that contain a 6-nucleotide sample barcode. TCRdb derives one entry per CDR3 protein from the 5' RACE reads, leaving out DNA. This sample's table reports 330,000 or so distinct CDR3 sequences. Blood was drawn at 2.5 ml per donor. The CDR3 spans 11 residues. Per the germline V gene, CDR1 is SQVTM and CDR2 is ANQGSEA. What was sequenced was blood. The receptor's source is a human donor with ulcerative colitis or Crohn's disease, or a healthy co-twin of an affected twin (not recorded which). The chain uses TRBV29-1 and TRBJ2-1; TCRdb outputs TRBD2, but without DNA this stays unchecked. The CDR3 sequence is CSGTRGNEQFF.